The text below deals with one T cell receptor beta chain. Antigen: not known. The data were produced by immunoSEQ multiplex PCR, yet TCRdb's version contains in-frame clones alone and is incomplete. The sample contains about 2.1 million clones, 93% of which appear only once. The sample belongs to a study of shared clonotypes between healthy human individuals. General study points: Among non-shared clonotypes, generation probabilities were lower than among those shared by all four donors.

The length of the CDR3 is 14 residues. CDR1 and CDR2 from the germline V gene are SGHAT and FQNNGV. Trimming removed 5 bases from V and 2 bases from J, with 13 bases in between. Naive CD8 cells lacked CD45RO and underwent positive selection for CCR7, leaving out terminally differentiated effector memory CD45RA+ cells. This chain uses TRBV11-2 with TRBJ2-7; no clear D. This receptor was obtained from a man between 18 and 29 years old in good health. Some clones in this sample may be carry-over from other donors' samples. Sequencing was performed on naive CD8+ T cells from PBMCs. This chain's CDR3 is CASSPNDITYEQYF. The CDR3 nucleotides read TGTGCCAGCAGCCCGAACGACATTACCTACGAGCAGTACTTC.